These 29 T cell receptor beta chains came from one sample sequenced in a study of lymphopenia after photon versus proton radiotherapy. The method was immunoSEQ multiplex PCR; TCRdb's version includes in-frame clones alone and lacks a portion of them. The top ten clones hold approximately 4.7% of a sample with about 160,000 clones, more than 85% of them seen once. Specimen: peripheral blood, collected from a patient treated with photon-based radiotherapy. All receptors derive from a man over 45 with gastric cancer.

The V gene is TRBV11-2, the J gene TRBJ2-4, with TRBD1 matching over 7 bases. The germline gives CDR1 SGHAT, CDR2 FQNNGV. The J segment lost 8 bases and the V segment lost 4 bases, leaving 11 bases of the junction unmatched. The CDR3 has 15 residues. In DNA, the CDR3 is TGTGCCAGCAGCTCACAGGGGCAGAAAAGGGACATTCAGTACTTC. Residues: CASSSQGQKRDIQYF.

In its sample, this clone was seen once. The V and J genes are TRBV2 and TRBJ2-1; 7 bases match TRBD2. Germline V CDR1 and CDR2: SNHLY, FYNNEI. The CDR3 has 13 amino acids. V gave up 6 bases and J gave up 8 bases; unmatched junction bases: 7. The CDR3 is CASRKTSIDEQFF. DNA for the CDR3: TGTGCCAGCAGAAAGACTAGCATAGATGAGCAGTTCTTC.

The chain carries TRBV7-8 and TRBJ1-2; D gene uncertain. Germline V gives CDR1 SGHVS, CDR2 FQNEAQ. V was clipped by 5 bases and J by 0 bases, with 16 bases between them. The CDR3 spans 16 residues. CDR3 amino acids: CASSPTDQTSNYGYTF. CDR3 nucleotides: TGTGCCAGCAGCCCAACCGATCAAACTTCTAACTATGGCTACACCTTC.

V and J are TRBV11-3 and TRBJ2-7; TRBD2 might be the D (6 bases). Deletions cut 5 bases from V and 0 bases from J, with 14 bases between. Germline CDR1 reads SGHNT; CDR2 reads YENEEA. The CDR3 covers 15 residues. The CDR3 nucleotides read TGTGCCAGCAGCCCCCGGGACGGGAGCTCCTACGAGCAGTACTTC. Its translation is CASSPRDGSSYEQYF.

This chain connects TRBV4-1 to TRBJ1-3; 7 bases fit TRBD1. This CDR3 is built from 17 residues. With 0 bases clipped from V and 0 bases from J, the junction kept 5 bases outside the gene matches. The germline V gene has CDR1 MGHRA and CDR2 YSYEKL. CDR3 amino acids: CASSQDSGTVSGNTIYF. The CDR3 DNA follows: TGCGCCAGCAGCCAAGATTCCGGGACAGTCTCTGGAAACACCATATATTTT.

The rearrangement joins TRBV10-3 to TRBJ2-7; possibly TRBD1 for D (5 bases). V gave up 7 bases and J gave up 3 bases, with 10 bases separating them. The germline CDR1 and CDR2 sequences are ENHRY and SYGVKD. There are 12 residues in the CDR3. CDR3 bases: TGTGCCATCACCGCAGACAGCTACGAGCAGTACTTC. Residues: CAITADSYEQYF.

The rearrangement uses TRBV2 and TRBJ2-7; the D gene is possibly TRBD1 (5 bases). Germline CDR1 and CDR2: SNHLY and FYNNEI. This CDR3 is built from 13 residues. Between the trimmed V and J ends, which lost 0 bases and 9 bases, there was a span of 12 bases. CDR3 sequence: CASSEAGLPRQYF. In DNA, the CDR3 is TGTGCCAGCAGTGAAGCGGGGCTCCCACGGCAGTACTTC.

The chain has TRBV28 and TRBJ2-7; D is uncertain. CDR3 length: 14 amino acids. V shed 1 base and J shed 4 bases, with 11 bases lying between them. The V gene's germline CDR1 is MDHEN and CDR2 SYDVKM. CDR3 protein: CASSLFRQAYEQYF. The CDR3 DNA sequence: TGTGCCAGCAGTTTATTCCGGCAAGCTTACGAGCAGTACTTC.

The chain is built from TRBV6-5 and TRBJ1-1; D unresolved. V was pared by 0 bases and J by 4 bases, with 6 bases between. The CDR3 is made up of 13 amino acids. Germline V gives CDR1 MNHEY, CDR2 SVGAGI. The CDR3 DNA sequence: TGTGCCAGCAGTTACTCGGCCCGCACTGAAGCTTTCTTT. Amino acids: CASSYSARTEAFF.

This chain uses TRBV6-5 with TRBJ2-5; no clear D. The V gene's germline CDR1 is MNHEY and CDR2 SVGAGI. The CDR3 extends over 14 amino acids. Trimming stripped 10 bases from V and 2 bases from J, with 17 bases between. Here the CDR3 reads CAIKAGSTQETQYF. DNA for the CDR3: TGTGCCATAAAGGCCGGCAGCACACAAGAGACCCAGTACTTC.

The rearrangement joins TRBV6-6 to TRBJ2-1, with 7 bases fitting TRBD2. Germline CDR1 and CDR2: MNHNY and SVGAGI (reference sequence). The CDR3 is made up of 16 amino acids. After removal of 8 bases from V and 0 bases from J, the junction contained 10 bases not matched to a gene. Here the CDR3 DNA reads TGTGCCAGCGGAGCGGGAACCTACCGCTCCTACAATGAGCAGTTCTTC. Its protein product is CASGAGTYRSYNEQFF.

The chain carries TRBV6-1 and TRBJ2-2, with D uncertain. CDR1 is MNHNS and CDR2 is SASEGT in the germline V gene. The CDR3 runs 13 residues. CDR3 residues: CAHRALNTGELFF. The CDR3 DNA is TGTGCTCACCGGGCCCTGAACACCGGGGAGCTGTTTTTT.

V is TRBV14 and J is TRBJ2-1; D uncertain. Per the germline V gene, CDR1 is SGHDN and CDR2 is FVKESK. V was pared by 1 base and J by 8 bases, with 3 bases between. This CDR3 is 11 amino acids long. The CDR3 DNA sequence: TGTGCCAGCAGCCAAGTCTATGAGCAGTTCTTC. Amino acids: CASSQVYEQFF. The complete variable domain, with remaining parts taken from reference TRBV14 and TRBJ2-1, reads EAGVTQFPSHSVIEKGQTVTLRCDPISGHDNLYWYRRVMGKEIKFLLHFVKESKQDESGMPNNRFLAERTGGTYSTLKVQPAELEDSGVYFCASSQVYEQFFGPGTRLTVL.

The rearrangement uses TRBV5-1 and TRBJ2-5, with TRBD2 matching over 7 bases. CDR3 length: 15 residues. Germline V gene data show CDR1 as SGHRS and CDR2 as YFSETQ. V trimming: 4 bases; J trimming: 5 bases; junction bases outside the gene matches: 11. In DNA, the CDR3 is TGCGCCAGCAGCCGGACTAGTCCCCCGGGGGAGACCCAGTACTTC. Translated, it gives CASSRTSPPGETQYF.

CDR3 nucleotide sequence: TGCGCCAGCAGCTTGGTGGCGGCCTCCTACAATGAGCAGTTCTTC. Residues: CASSLVAASYNEQFF. The chain recombines TRBV5-1 with TRBJ2-1; no clear D. The CDR3 covers 15 residues. In germline, CDR1 is SGHRS, CDR2 YFSETQ. Trimming left V 0 bases short and J 0 bases short, with 7 bases between.

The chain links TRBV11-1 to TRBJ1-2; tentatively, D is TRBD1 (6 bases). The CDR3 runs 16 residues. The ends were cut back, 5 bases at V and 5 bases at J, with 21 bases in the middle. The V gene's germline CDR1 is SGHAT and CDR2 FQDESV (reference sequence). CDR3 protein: CASSDNSRGTGYGYTF. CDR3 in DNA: TGTGCCAGCAGCGACAACTCCAGGGGTACAGGTTATGGCTACACCTTC.

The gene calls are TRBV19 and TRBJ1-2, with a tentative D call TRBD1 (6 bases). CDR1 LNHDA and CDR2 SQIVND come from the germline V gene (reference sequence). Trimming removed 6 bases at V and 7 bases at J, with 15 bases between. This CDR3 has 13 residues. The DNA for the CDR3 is TGTGCCAGTAGCCCCGGGACATTCGGTGGCTACACCTTC. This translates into CASSPGTFGGYTF. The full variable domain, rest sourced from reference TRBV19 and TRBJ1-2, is DGGITQSPKYLFRKEGQNVTLSCEQNLNHDAMYWYRQDPGQGLRLIYYSQIVNDFQKGDIAEGYSVSREKKESFPLTVTSAQKNPTAFYLCASSPGTFGGYTFGSGTRLTVV.

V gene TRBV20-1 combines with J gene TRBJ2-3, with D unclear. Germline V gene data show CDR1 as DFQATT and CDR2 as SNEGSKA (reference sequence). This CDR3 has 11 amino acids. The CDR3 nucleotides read TGCAGCGCGCTCGCGGCAGATACGCAGTATTTT. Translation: CSALAADTQYF.

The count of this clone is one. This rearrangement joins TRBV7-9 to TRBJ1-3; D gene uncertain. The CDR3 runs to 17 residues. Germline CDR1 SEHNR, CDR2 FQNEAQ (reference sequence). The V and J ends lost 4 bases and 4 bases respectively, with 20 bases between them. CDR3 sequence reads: CASSSPVEGDPGNTIYF. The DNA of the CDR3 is TGTGCCAGCAGCTCCCCGGTGGAAGGAGATCCCGGAAACACCATATATTTT.

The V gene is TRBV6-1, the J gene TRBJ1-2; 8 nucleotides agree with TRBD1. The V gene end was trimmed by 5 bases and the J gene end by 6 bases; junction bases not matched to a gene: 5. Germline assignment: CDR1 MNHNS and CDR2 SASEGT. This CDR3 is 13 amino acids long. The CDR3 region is CASSQDREDGYTF. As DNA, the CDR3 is TGTGCCAGCAGTCAGGACAGGGAGGATGGCTACACCTTC.

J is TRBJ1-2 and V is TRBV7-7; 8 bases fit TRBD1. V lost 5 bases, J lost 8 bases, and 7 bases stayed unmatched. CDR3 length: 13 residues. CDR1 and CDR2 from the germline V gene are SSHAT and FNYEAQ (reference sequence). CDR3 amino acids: CASSRPDREGYTF. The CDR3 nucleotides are TGTGCCAGCAGCCGTCCGGACAGGGAAGGCTACACCTTC.

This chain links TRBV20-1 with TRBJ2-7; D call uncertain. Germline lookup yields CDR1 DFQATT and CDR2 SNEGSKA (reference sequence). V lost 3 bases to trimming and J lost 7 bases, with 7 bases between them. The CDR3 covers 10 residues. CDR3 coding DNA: TGCAGTGCTAGTGATATAGAGCAGTACTTC. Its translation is CSASDIEQYF.

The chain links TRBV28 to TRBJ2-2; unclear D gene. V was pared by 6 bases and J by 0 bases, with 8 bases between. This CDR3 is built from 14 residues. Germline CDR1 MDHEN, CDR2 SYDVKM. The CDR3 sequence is CASRKFPNTGELFF. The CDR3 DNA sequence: TGTGCCAGCAGGAAGTTCCCGAACACCGGGGAGCTGTTTTTT. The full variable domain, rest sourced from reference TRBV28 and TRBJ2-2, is DVKVTQSSRYLVKRTGEKVFLECVQDMDHENMFWYRQDPGLGLRLIYFSYDVKMKEKGDIPEGYSVSREKKERFSLILESASTNQTSMYLCASRKFPNTGELFFGEGSRLTVL.

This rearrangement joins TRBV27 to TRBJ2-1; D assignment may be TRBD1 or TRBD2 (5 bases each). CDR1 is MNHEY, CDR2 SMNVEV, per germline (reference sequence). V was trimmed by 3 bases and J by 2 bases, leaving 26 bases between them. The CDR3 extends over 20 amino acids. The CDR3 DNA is TGTGCCAGCAGTTTTTCCCTGGGGGTCCTCGGCGGGTCTACCTACAATGAGCAGTTCTTC. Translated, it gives CASSFSLGVLGGSTYNEQFF.

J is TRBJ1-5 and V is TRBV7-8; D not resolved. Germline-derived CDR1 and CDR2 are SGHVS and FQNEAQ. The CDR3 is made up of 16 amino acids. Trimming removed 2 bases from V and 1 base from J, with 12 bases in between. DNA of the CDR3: TGTGCCAGCAGCTTAAGTGGGAGAGGGAGCAATCAGCCCCAGCATTTT. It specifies CASSLSGRGSNQPQHF.

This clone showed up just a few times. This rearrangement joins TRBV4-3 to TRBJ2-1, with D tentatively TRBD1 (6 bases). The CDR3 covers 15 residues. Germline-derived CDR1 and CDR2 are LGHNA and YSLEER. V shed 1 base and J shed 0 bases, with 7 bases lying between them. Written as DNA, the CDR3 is TGCGCCAGCAGCCAAGCGGACAGCTCCTACAATGAGCAGTTCTTC. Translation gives CASSQADSSYNEQFF.

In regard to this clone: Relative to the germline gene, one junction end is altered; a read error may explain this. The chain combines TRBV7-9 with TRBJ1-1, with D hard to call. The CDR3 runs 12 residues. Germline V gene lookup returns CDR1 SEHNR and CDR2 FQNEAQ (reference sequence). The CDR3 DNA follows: TGTGCCAGCAGCTTAGAGGTGTCCCGGCAATACTTT. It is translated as CASSLEVSRQYF.

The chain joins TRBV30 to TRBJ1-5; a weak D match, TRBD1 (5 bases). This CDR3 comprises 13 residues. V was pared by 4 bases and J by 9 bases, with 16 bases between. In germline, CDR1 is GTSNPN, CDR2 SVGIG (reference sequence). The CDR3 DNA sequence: TGTGCCTGGAAGTCCAGGACCCAGGGGCCCCAGCATTTT. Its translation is CAWKSRTQGPQHF.

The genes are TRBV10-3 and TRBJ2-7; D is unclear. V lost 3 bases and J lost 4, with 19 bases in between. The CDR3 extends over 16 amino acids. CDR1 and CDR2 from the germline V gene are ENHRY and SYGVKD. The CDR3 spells CAISDQGYTRAYEQYF. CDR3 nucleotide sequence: TGTGCCATCAGTGACCAAGGGTATACAAGAGCATACGAGCAGTACTTC.